This passage covers 10 T cell receptor beta chains from one sample sequenced in a study of T cell responses to AZD1222 COVID-19 vaccine. TCRdb's copy holds only in-frame clones and misses some; the assay was immunoSEQ multiplex PCR. The sample includes around 150,000 clones, around 85% seen only once; the top ten take around 7.9%. Sequencing was performed on peripheral blood, taken 28 days after the second dose of the MenACWY control vaccine. The receptors stem from an adult who received the MenACWY meningococcal vaccine as a control.

The gene calls are TRBV15 and TRBJ2-7, with TRBD1 matching over 7 bases. CDR1 is LNHNV and CDR2 is YYDKDF in the germline V gene (reference sequence). The CDR3 has 14 amino acids. V lost 5 bases and J lost 2; bases outside the gene matches: 6. Here the CDR3 reads CATSYRQGPYEQYF. The CDR3 DNA reads as TGTGCCACCAGCTACCGACAGGGACCCTACGAGCAGTACTTC.

The chain couples TRBV3-1 (or the pseudogene TRBV3-2) to TRBJ2-2, with D perhaps TRBD1 or TRBD2 (6 bases each). The CDR3 sequence is 16 residues long. Per the germline V gene, CDR1 is LGHDT and CDR2 is YNNKEL (reference sequence). Trimming shortened V by 7 bases and J by 3 bases, and 18 bases separated the two germline ends. CDR3 in DNA: TGTGCCAGCACCCATATCAGGGGAGGATACACCGGGGAGCTGTTTTTT. This translates into CASTHIRGGYTGELFF.

The chain has TRBV2 and TRBJ2-5; 14 bases align to TRBD2. Germline-derived CDR1 and CDR2 are SNHLY and FYNNEI. This CDR3 is 14 amino acids long. With V trimmed by 5 bases and J by 7 bases, 3 bases remained unmatched. For the CDR3, the DNA is TGTGCCAGCAGTCCCGGGACTAGCGGGGGGACCCAGTACTTC. Translated, it gives CASSPGTSGGTQYF.

The J gene is TRBJ2-1, the V gene TRBV5-1, with a possible D match to TRBD1 (5 bases). V was shortened by 0 bases and J by 4 bases, with 8 bases between the two germline ends. Germline CDR1 is SGHRS and CDR2 is YFSETQ. There are 14 residues in the CDR3. This CDR3 is CASSLEGAYNEQFF. CDR3 coding DNA: TGCGCCAGCAGCTTGGAAGGGGCTTACAATGAGCAGTTCTTC.

The chain joins TRBV27 to TRBJ1-2; 9 bases are shared with TRBD1. Trimming took 6 bases from V and 4 from J; bases not matched to a gene: 6. The CDR3 loop spans 14 amino acids. CDR1 and CDR2 from the germline V gene are MNHEY and SMNVEV (reference sequence). CDR3 bases: TGTGCCAGCAGGGGACAGGGAAGCCCCTATGGCTACACCTTC. It encodes CASRGQGSPYGYTF.

The chain recombines TRBV14 with TRBJ1-5, with D maybe TRBD1 (5 bases). Per the germline V gene, CDR1 is SGHDN and CDR2 is FVKESK. The length of the CDR3 is 13 residues. V was clipped by 2 bases and J by 9 bases, with 11 bases between them. The CDR3 DNA follows: TGTGCCAGCAGCCAATGGGGGAATTCGCCCCAGCATTTT. Translating it yields CASSQWGNSPQHF.

V usage is TRBV11-3 and J usage is TRBJ2-1; D is undetermined. The CDR3 is made up of 11 amino acids. Germline CDR1 is SGHNT and CDR2 is YENEEA. V lost 8 bases and J lost 9, with 11 bases in between. CDR3 sequence reads: CASWGWGEQFF. DNA of the CDR3: TGTGCCAGCTGGGGTTGGGGTGAGCAGTTCTTC.

This chain links TRBV30 with TRBJ2-7; possibly TRBD1 for D (5 bases). The CDR3 has 13 amino acids. V was pared by 2 bases and J by 6 bases, with 14 bases between. CDR1 is GTSNPN, CDR2 SVGIG, per germline (reference sequence). CDR3 nucleotides: TGTGCCTGGAGTAGTAACAGGCAGGCCGAGCAGTACTTC. It encodes CAWSSNRQAEQYF.

This chain joins TRBV7-9 and TRBJ2-7; D is possibly TRBD2 (6 bases). Trimming took 4 bases from V and 2 from J, leaving 24 bases between them. Looked up from germline, CDR1 is SEHNR and CDR2 is FQNEAQ (reference sequence). CDR3 size: 18 residues. The CDR3 nucleotides are TGTGCCAGCAGCTCGTACGGGAGATCGGGCGGAGCGGCCTACGAGCAGTACTTC. It specifies CASSSYGRSGGAAYEQYF. The full variable domain, completed using reference TRBV7-9 and TRBJ2-7, is DTGVSQNPRHKITKRGQNVTFRCDPISEHNRLYWYRQTLGQGPEFLTYFQNEAQLEKSRLLSDRFSAERPKGSFSTLEIQRTEQGDSAMYLCASSSYGRSGGAAYEQYFGPGTRLTVT.

The gene calls are TRBV11-1 and TRBJ2-2; 8 bases map to TRBD1. V trimming: 6 bases; J trimming: 4 bases; junction bases outside the gene matches: 4. This CDR3 has 14 residues. Germline V gene lookup returns CDR1 SGHAT and CDR2 FQDESV (reference sequence). CDR3: CASRQGASTGELFF. CDR3 DNA: TGTGCCAGCAGGCAGGGGGCGAGCACCGGGGAGCTGTTTTTT. Full variable domain (rest looked up from reference TRBV11-1 and TRBJ2-2): EAEVAQSPRYKITEKSQAVAFWCDPISGHATLYWYRQILGQGPELLVQFQDESVVDDSQLPKDRFSAERLKGVDSTLKIQPAELGDSAMYLCASRQGASTGELFFGEGSRLTVL.